The clone carrying this T cell receptor (beta chain) showed up just a few times. These data come from a study of CD8 T cells in Susac syndrome. The RNA, about 0.5 to 1 ug, was put through reverse transcription using random hexamers. The amplification used immunoSEQ multiplex PCR on TCR beta CDR3; it spanned 54 Vbeta and 13 Jbeta. MiXCR, applied by TCRdb to the immunoSEQ multiplex PCR reads, yields one record per CDR3 protein. Counted here are about 300,000 distinct CDR3 sequences, 85% occurring once; the ten biggest clones make up 0.21%. Peripheral blood CD8+ and CD4+ T cells were profiled by TCR beta sequencing. The multiple sclerosis control group comprised treatment-naive patients with stable or active relapsing-remitting disease. The CD8+ and CD4+ T cells were negatively isolated, with the TEMRA cells enriched by FACS. V was cut by 4 bases and J by 6 bases, with 6 bases left in between. The CDR3 runs 11 residues. Germline values: CDR1 MNHNS, CDR2 SASEGT.

The source of this sequence is a human donor with multiple sclerosis. Sample: CD8+ T cells from PBMCs. The rearrangement joins TRBV6-1 to TRBJ1-2; no definite D call. This CDR3 reads CASSAPDGYTF. In DNA, the CDR3 is TGTGCCAGCAGTGCCCCGGATGGCTACACCTTC.